Below, 2 T cell receptor beta chains from the same sample are listed, as sequenced in a study of post-analysis software for immune sequencing data. Findings of the study overall: Elevated frequency relative to controls characterized about 5 TRBV segments in patients, TRBV5-6, TRBV5-1 and TRBV20-1 among them.

Unique molecular identifiers had been added to the TCR beta cDNA libraries. Each CDR3 protein gets one entry after TCRdb re-called the PCR reads with MiXCR. The data contain some 800,000 distinct CDR3 sequences, under 60% of them singletons. These receptors have no identified antigens. Sequencing used blood. All receptors derive from a girl aged 10 to 17 with multiple sclerosis.

In this sample, this clonotype turned up a few times. A read error may account for a junction end that differs from germline. The rearrangement uses TRBV7-2 and TRBJ2-5, with D tentatively TRBD2 (7 bases). The CDR3 length is 16 residues. Germline V gives CDR1 SGHTA, CDR2 FQGNSA. The CDR3 loop reads CASSLSVGGAEEAQYF. The CDR3 bases are TGTGCCAGCAGCTTATCAGTTGGGGGGGCCGAAGAGGCCCAGTACTTC.

This chain connects TRBV4-3 to TRBJ2-4; D gene unclear. Trimming stripped 1 base from V and 1 base from J, with 8 bases between. Germline lookup yields CDR1 LGHNA and CDR2 YSLEER. The CDR3 extends over 15 amino acids. Here the CDR3 DNA reads TGCGCCAGCAGCCAAGGTCCGAACGCCAAAAACATTCAGTACTTC. It is translated as CASSQGPNAKNIQYF.